A single sample is the source of the 27 T cell receptor beta chains below, sequenced in a study of shared clonotypes between healthy human individuals. Measured with immunoSEQ multiplex PCR; TCRdb has only the in-frame clones, and not every one. The sample lists 2,500,000 or so clones, about 90% occurring once. Sequencing used naive CD4+ T cells from PBMCs. Regarding subset: CD45RA+ positively selected. Source of these receptors: a man between 18 and 29 years old in good health. Some clones in this sample may be carry-over from other donors' samples.

For this clone: Just one base apart from a much larger clone, this may be a read error. The genes are TRBV14 and TRBJ1-1; D remains unclear. Germline V gene data show CDR1 as SGHDN and CDR2 as FVKESK. The CDR3 has 13 amino acids. Trimming took off 4 bases at V and 0 bases at J, with 6 bases between the two ends. The CDR3 protein is CASSPTVNTEAFF. The CDR3 nucleotides read TGTGCCAGCAGCCCTACAGTGAACACTGAAGCTTTCTTT.

The V and J genes are TRBV5-1 and TRBJ2-7; 10 bases match TRBD1. CDR1 is SGHRS and CDR2 is YFSETQ in the germline V gene. J was trimmed by 13 bases and V by 0 bases; bases with no gene match: 7. CDR3 length equals 13 residues. In DNA, the CDR3 is TGCGCCAGCAGCTTGGAGGTCGGGACAGGGGATTACTTC. This encodes CASSLEVGTGDYF.

CDR3 sequence: CASSLPMYADEQYF. CDR3 nucleotides: TGTGCCAGCAGTTTACCCATGTATGCGGACGAGCAGTACTTC. This chain links TRBV28 with TRBJ2-7; no definite D call. The ends were cut back, 2 bases at V and 5 bases at J, with 13 bases in the middle. CDR1 and CDR2 from the germline V gene are MDHEN and SYDVKM. The length of the CDR3 is 14 residues.

The V and J genes are TRBV15 and TRBJ2-5; D is uncertain. V dropped 5 bases and J dropped 2 bases, with 3 bases sitting between them. Germline V gene data show CDR1 as LNHNV and CDR2 as YYDKDF (reference sequence). CDR3 length equals 11 residues. The DNA for the CDR3 is TGTGCCACCAGCGTGCAAGAGACCCAGTACTTC. Its protein is CATSVQETQYF.

The rearrangement uses TRBV5-1 and TRBJ2-5, with 8 nucleotides matching TRBD2. The CDR3 length is 16 residues. V lost 4 bases and J lost 4; bases outside the gene matches: 12. The germline gives CDR1 SGHRS, CDR2 YFSETQ. CDR3 sequence reads: CASSPLSGAGGETQYF. As DNA, the CDR3 is TGCGCCAGCAGCCCCCTGAGTGGGGCGGGAGGAGAGACCCAGTACTTC.

The chain carries TRBV4-1 and TRBJ2-2; D is perhaps TRBD1 (6 bases). The CDR3 consists of 17 residues. V was cut by 4 bases and J by 6 bases, with 21 bases left in between. Germline V gene data show CDR1 as MGHRA and CDR2 as YSYEKL. The CDR3 nucleotides read TGCGCCAGCAGCCCCGTCAGGGGAAGATTTCACGCCGGGGAGCTGTTTTTT. Its translation: CASSPVRGRFHAGELFF.

The rearrangement links TRBV5-1 to TRBJ1-1; D unclear. CDR3 length: 14 amino acids. Germline assignment: CDR1 SGHRS and CDR2 YFSETQ. V lost 0 bases to trimming and J lost 3 bases, with 9 bases between them. The chain's CDR3 is CASSLEAEYTEAFF. CDR3 sequence (DNA): TGCGCCAGCAGCTTGGAGGCAGAATACACTGAAGCTTTCTTT.

This sequence joins TRBV7-2 and TRBJ2-3; no clear D gene. The germline V gene encodes CDR1 SGHTA and CDR2 FQGNSA. CDR3 length: 16 amino acids. V lost 2 bases and J lost 2, with 14 bases in between. CDR3 amino acids: CASSLRLGLHTDTQYF. CDR3 DNA sequence: TGTGCCAGCAGCTTAAGGCTGGGCCTCCACACAGATACGCAGTATTTT.

This rearrangement joins TRBV18 to TRBJ2-3; D gene unclear. V lost 1 base and J 5 bases, leaving 10 bases between the germline ends. Germline CDR1 KGHSH, CDR2 LQKENI. The CDR3 contains 14 residues. CDR3 loop: CASSPRTGLDTQYF. The CDR3 nucleotides read TGTGCCAGCTCACCACGTACGGGCTTAGATACGCAGTATTTT.

This clone was detected only once. This chain connects TRBV5-1 to TRBJ1-2, with D unclear. The CDR3 is 14 residues long. Germline lookup yields CDR1 SGHRS and CDR2 YFSETQ. V was cut by 4 bases and J by 8 bases, with 18 bases left in between. The CDR3 DNA reads as TGCGCCAGCAGCCCCGGGATAGGCGATCAAGGCTACACCTTC. This codes for CASSPGIGDQGYTF.

The chain joins TRBV25-1 to TRBJ2-2; D perhaps matches TRBD1 (7 bases). V dropped 8 bases and J dropped 1 base, with 11 bases sitting between them. The CDR3 runs to 14 residues. Germline V CDR1 and CDR2: MGHDK, SYGVNS. CDR3 in amino acids: CASHRGGNTGELFF. The DNA of the CDR3 is TGTGCCAGCCACAGGGGAGGGAACACCGGGGAGCTGTTTTTT. Full variable domain (missing parts from reference TRBV25-1 and TRBJ2-2): EADIYQTPRYLVIGTGKKITLECSQTMGHDKMYWYQQDPGMELHLIHYSYGVNSTEKGDLSSESTVSRIRTEHFPLTLESARPSHTSQYLCASHRGGNTGELFFGEGSRLTVL.

The chain employs TRBV6-5 and TRBJ1-2; 9 positions agree with TRBD1. Germline loops: CDR1 MNHEY, CDR2 SVGAGI. CDR3 length equals 14 residues. Losses at the gene ends were 6 bases for V and 7 bases for J; bases not matched to a gene: 9. DNA for the CDR3: TGTGCCAGCAGACCCAACAGGGGGCTCTCTGGCTACACCTTC. Encoded protein: CASRPNRGLSGYTF.

The V and J genes are TRBV5-1 and TRBJ2-3; tentatively, D is TRBD2 (7 bases). Deletions cut 2 bases from V and 2 bases from J, with 9 bases between. Germline lookup yields CDR1 SGHRS and CDR2 YFSETQ. This CDR3 has 14 residues. The CDR3 reads CASSFAGATDTQYF. CDR3 bases: TGCGCCAGCAGCTTCGCGGGGGCCACAGATACGCAGTATTTT. Variable domain in full (rest from reference TRBV5-1 and TRBJ2-3): KAGVTQTPRYLIKTRGQQVTLSCSPISGHRSVSWYQQTPGQGLQFLFEYFSETQRNKGNFPGRFSGRQFSNSRSEMNVSTLELGDSALYLCASSFAGATDTQYFGPGTRLTVL.

The chain carries TRBV5-1 and TRBJ2-1; 7 nucleotides line up with TRBD2. V lost 4 bases, J lost 7 bases, and 11 bases stayed unmatched. Germline lookup yields CDR1 SGHRS and CDR2 YFSETQ. The CDR3 is 15 residues long. CDR3 sequence reads: CASSKSGTHANEQFF. Here the CDR3 DNA reads TGCGCCAGCAGCAAGAGCGGGACCCACGCGAATGAGCAGTTCTTC. Complete variable domain (other parts from reference TRBV5-1 and TRBJ2-1): KAGVTQTPRYLIKTRGQQVTLSCSPISGHRSVSWYQQTPGQGLQFLFEYFSETQRNKGNFPGRFSGRQFSNSRSEMNVSTLELGDSALYLCASSKSGTHANEQFFGPGTRLTVL.

The chain employs TRBV28 and TRBJ2-2; possible D gene TRBD2, 6 bases. Trimming stripped 10 bases from V and 10 bases from J, with 13 bases between. CDR3 size: 11 residues. Germline V gene sequence: CDR1 MDHEN, CDR2 SYDVKM. The CDR3 DNA reads as TGTGCCACCGTGGGGGGAGTGGAGCTGTTTTTT. The encoded protein is CATVGGVELFF.

The genes are TRBV7-2 and TRBJ2-3; D remains unclear. The length of the CDR3 is 15 residues. V lost 2 bases and J 4 bases, leaving 13 bases between the germline ends. Per the germline V gene, CDR1 is SGHTA and CDR2 is FQGNSA. CDR3 DNA: TGTGCCAGCAGCTTATCCGGCCGCGCGGCAGATACGCAGTATTTT. Its translation is CASSLSGRAADTQYF.

CDR3 amino acids: CASSVGGRGGGEKLFF. CDR3 coding DNA: TGTGCCAGCAGCGTGGGAGGGAGGGGAGGAGGTGAAAAACTGTTTTTT. J is TRBJ1-4 and V is TRBV9; D perhaps matches TRBD1 (5 bases). CDR1 is SGDLS, CDR2 YYNGEE, per germline. The CDR3 consists of 16 residues. The V gene lost 2 bases and the J gene lost 7 bases, with 18 bases spanning the gap.

The chain links TRBV10-1 to TRBJ2-1; D assignment may be TRBD1 or TRBD2 (6 bases each). CDR1 is WNHNN and CDR2 is SYGVQD in the germline V gene (reference sequence). V lost 2 bases and J lost 4, with 9 bases in between. There are 14 residues in the CDR3. CDR3 DNA: TGCGCCAGCAGTGAGGAGGGGGGATACAATGAGCAGTTCTTC. Translation: CASSEEGGYNEQFF.

This chain joins TRBV28 and TRBJ2-7, with D possibly being TRBD1 (6 bases). Germline V CDR1 and CDR2: MDHEN, SYDVKM. Trimming shortened V by 6 bases and J by 3 bases, and 12 bases separated the two germline ends. This CDR3 has 13 amino acids. This CDR3 reads CASSMAGDYEQYF. The CDR3 nucleotides are TGTGCCAGCAGCATGGCAGGGGACTACGAGCAGTACTTC.

This clone was detected once. The sample has other DNA sequences that encode this CDR3 too. The V gene is TRBV6-1, the J gene TRBJ2-3; D not resolved. Germline CDR1 and CDR2: MNHNS and SASEGT. The V and J ends lost 3 bases and 1 base respectively, with 5 bases between them. This CDR3 is built from 13 residues. DNA of the CDR3: TGTGCCAGCAGTGAGGAACGCACAGATACGCAGTATTTT. This translates into CASSEERTDTQYF.

Note on this clone: Other DNA sequences of this sample code for an identical CDR3. This chain joins TRBV5-1 and TRBJ2-5; TRBD1 matches at 11 bases. The V gene's germline CDR1 is SGHRS and CDR2 YFSETQ. J lost 5 bases, V lost 2 bases, and 2 bases had no gene match. CDR3 length: 14 residues. CDR3 sequence reads: CASSFGTGGETQYF. Here the CDR3 DNA reads TGCGCCAGCAGCTTTGGGACAGGGGGGGAGACCCAGTACTTC.

This chain connects TRBV19 to TRBJ1-5; no reliable D call. V lost 3 bases to trimming and J lost 9 bases, with 15 bases between them. Germline CDR1 and CDR2: LNHDA and SQIVND (reference sequence). This CDR3 is 14 amino acids long. The CDR3 region has the DNA TGTGCCAGTAGTATCGACCGGGATTATGGGCCCCAGCATTTT. Protein product: CASSIDRDYGPQHF.

CDR3 coding DNA: TGTGCCAGCACCAAAGGAGGGTCCTACGAGCAGTACTTC. Translated, it gives CASTKGGSYEQYF. The chain is built from TRBV11-2 and TRBJ2-7; weak D call: TRBD2 (6 bases). There are 13 residues in the CDR3. V was clipped by 7 bases and J by 1 base, with 11 bases between them. Germline V gene sequence: CDR1 SGHAT, CDR2 FQNNGV. Based on the CDR3 plus reference TRBV11-2 and TRBJ2-7, the full variable domain is EAGVAQSPRYKIIEKRQSVAFWCNPISGHATLYWYQQILGQGPKLLIQFQNNGVVDDSQLPKDRFSAERLKGVDSTLKIQPAKLEDSAVYLCASTKGGSYEQYFGPGTRLTVT.

This chain uses TRBV28 with TRBJ1-2; 7 nucleotides line up with TRBD1. The CDR3 has 15 residues. Germline V lookup: CDR1 MDHEN, CDR2 SYDVKM. Losses at the gene ends were 4 bases for V and 0 bases for J; bases not matched to a gene: 5. In nucleotides, the CDR3 is TGTGCCAGCAGTTCTCCGGGACAGACTAACTATGGCTACACCTTC. It yields the protein CASSSPGQTNYGYTF.

This clone was counted once. This chain links TRBV18 with TRBJ1-1; D ambiguous. This CDR3 spans 15 amino acids. Per the germline V gene, CDR1 is KGHSH and CDR2 is LQKENI. V lost 6 bases and J 0 bases, leaving 14 bases between the germline ends. This chain's CDR3 is CASSFLGEMNTEAFF. CDR3 sequence (DNA): TGTGCCAGCTCTTTCCTAGGCGAGATGAACACTGAAGCTTTCTTT.

The V and J genes are TRBV5-1 and TRBJ1-1; tentatively, D is TRBD1 (5 bases). Looked up from germline, CDR1 is SGHRS and CDR2 is YFSETQ. V lost 0 bases and J 1 base, leaving 10 bases between the germline ends. The CDR3 is 15 amino acids. CDR3 residues: CASSLGPGQNTEAFF. CDR3 DNA sequence: TGCGCCAGCAGCTTGGGCCCTGGACAGAACACTGAAGCTTTCTTT.

V gene TRBV5-1 combines with J gene TRBJ1-1; maybe TRBD1 (5 bases). Germline values: CDR1 SGHRS, CDR2 YFSETQ. V was pared by 0 bases and J by 6 bases, with 15 bases between. The CDR3 is made up of 15 amino acids. The CDR3 DNA is TGCGCCAGCAGCTTGGCGGCTAAGGCAGGGTCTGAAGCTTTCTTT. Amino acids: CASSLAAKAGSEAFF.